The 12 T cell receptor beta chains reported below all come from one sample, sequenced in a study of CD8 T cells in ankylosing spondylitis. From the 5' RACE reads, TCRdb called clonotypes with MiXCR, one entry per CDR3 protein. Altogether some 140,000 distinct CDR3 sequences are present, approximately 7.4% being singletons, with the ten largest covering under 15%. The sequenced sample consisted of blood, either unsorted or a sorted T cell fraction (not recorded which). The source is a female donor with ankylosing spondylitis or in good health (not recorded which).

This clonotype appeared many times. This chain uses TRBV2 with TRBJ2-5, with D unresolved. The CDR3 loop spans 13 amino acids. The V gene's germline CDR1 is SNHLY and CDR2 FYNNEI. V shed 3 bases and J shed 1 base, with 6 bases lying between them. CDR3 loop: CASSEWVQETQYF. As DNA, the CDR3 is TGTGCCAGCAGTGAGTGGGTCCAAGAGACCCAGTACTTC. The variable domain in full, with the rest retrieved from reference TRBV2 and TRBJ2-5, is EPEVTQTPSHQVTQMGQEVILRCVPISNHLYFYWYRQILGQKVEFLVSFYNNEISEKSEIFDDQFSVERPDGSNFTLKIRSTKLEDSAMYFCASSEWVQETQYFGPGTRLLVL.

This clonotype was detected ten times or more. The chain recombines TRBV15 with TRBJ1-2, with D maybe TRBD1 (6 bases). With 0 bases removed from V and 8 bases from J, the gap between germline ends came to 16 bases. The germline V gene encodes CDR1 LNHNV and CDR2 YYDKDF (reference sequence). The CDR3 runs to 15 residues. In DNA form, the CDR3 reads TGTGCCACCAGCAGAGATGGGGGGCCAGATGGGGGCTACACCTTC. Its translation: CATSRDGGPDGGYTF.

Many counts were recorded for this clonotype. This chain joins TRBV4-1 and TRBJ1-3, with TRBD1 matching 9 bases. With 0 bases clipped from V and 0 bases from J, the junction kept 3 bases outside the gene matches. The CDR3 totals 17 residues. Germline assignment: CDR1 MGHRA and CDR2 YSYEKL. The CDR3 nucleotides are TGCGCCAGCAGCCAAGAAGCGACAGGGGGCTCTGGAAACACCATATATTTT. It translates to CASSQEATGGSGNTIYF.

There are a few counts of this clonotype. The chain has TRBV5-1 and TRBJ1-4; the D gene is possibly TRBD1 (5 bases). CDR1 and CDR2 (germline): SGHRS, YFSETQ. The CDR3 spans 13 residues. V lost 2 bases, J lost 7 bases, and 9 bases lay in between. The CDR3 region is CASSFRRGEKLFF. The CDR3 nucleotides read TGCGCCAGCAGCTTCAGAAGGGGTGAAAAACTGTTTTTT.

This clonotype was recorded at least ten times. The genes are TRBV5-1 and TRBJ2-7; D might be TRBD1 (6 bases). In germline, CDR1 is SGHRS, CDR2 YFSETQ. The V and J ends lost 0 bases and 4 bases respectively, with 11 bases between them. The CDR3 is 14 amino acids. CDR3 region: CASSLDGQGYEQYF. The CDR3 bases are TGCGCCAGCAGCTTGGACGGCCAGGGGTACGAGCAGTACTTC.

This clonotype was counted at least ten times. The chain is built from TRBV6-1 and TRBJ2-5; D might be TRBD2 (5 bases). The germline gives CDR1 MNHNS, CDR2 SASEGT. There are 16 residues in the CDR3. Trimming shortened V by 6 bases and J by 5 bases, and 22 bases separated the two germline ends. The CDR3 bases are TGTGCCAGCAGCAAGCTTGACGGAGAGGGCGGGGAGACCCAGTACTTC. This translates into CASSKLDGEGGETQYF.

This clonotype came up many times. This rearrangement joins TRBV7-2 to TRBJ1-1; no definite D call. This CDR3 is built from 15 residues. V shed 1 base and J shed 1 base, with 10 bases lying between them. CDR1 and CDR2 from the germline V gene are SGHTA and FQGNSA. CDR3 coding DNA: TGTGCCAGCAGCTTAGTTGGGGTCACGAACACTGAAGCTTTCTTT. This encodes CASSLVGVTNTEAFF.

Many counts were recorded for this clonotype. This sequence joins TRBV20-1 and TRBJ2-7; 8 nucleotides align to TRBD1. V dropped 6 bases and J dropped 0; count of bases not matched to a gene: 10. The CDR3 has 15 residues. Germline CDR1 DFQATT, CDR2 SNEGSKA (reference sequence). This chain's CDR3 is CSATDRQGISYEQYF. As DNA, the CDR3 is TGCAGTGCCACCGACCGACAGGGGATCTCCTACGAGCAGTACTTC.

This clonotype was seen many times. The chain recombines TRBV20-1 with TRBJ2-5; 12 bases agree with TRBD1. V was clipped by 2 bases and J by 3 bases; unmatched bases: 7. The CDR3 is 16 residues long. Germline V lookup: CDR1 DFQATT, CDR2 SNEGSKA (reference sequence). The CDR3 DNA reads TGCAGTGCTAGACACGGGACAGGGGGCAGGAAAGAGACCCAGTACTTC. It translates to CSARHGTGGRKETQYF.

This clonotype was seen at least ten times. The gene calls are TRBV7-2 and TRBJ1-1; the match to TRBD1 covers 8 bases. V shed 5 bases and J 3 bases; nucleotides not matched to a gene: 5. This CDR3 region has 14 residues. Germline V CDR1 and CDR2: SGHTA, FQGNSA. The chain's CDR3 is CASSITGGDTEAFF. The CDR3 DNA follows: TGTGCCAGCAGCATAACAGGGGGGGACACTGAAGCTTTCTTT.

This clonotype came up many times. This chain joins TRBV6-4 and TRBJ2-3; no firm D call. V lost 2 bases, J lost 1 base, and 7 bases lay in between. Germline CDR1 MRHNA, CDR2 SNTAGT. The CDR3 totals 14 residues. The CDR3: CASSDNGGTDTQYF. DNA of the CDR3: TGTGCCAGCAGTGACAATGGGGGCACAGATACGCAGTATTTT.

This clonotype was counted ten times or more. The chain combines TRBV5-1 with TRBJ1-1; unclear D gene. Trimming left V 6 bases short and J 6 bases short, with 15 bases between. CDR3 length: 13 amino acids. Germline V gene sequence: CDR1 SGHRS, CDR2 YFSETQ. The CDR3 DNA reads as TGCGCCAGCAAGGCGCCAACAGTTGCTGAAGCTTTCTTT. It is translated as CASKAPTVAEAFF.